The 9 T cell receptor beta chains below were found in one sample sequenced in a study of control samples from healthy donors and cancer patients (dated by TCRdb to between 2020 and 2021). The library relied on the immunoSEQ multiplex PCR assay. TCRdb stores this immuneACCESS table with in-frame sequences only. Part of the clones is absent; in the studies checked, under half of the shortfall reflects unresolved V genes, and no reason is known for the rest. The sample contains 150,000 to 200,000 clones, approximately 94% of them found a single time. Of the sample, over 6.5% falls within the top ten clones. The source material was blood. The receptor source for this set is a woman in her forties in good health.

This clone was seen a few times. The chain carries TRBV3-1 (or the pseudogene TRBV3-2) and TRBJ1-2; TRBD1 is a possible D gene (6 bases). Trimming cost V 0 bases and J 1 base, with 21 bases left between them. The germline CDR1 and CDR2 sequences are LGHDT and YNNKEL (reference sequence). The CDR3 totals 19 residues. DNA for the CDR3: TGTGCCAGCAGCCAAGAAATGGGACAAGTTCTTGCCGATAACTATGGCTACACCTTC. Encoded protein: CASSQEMGQVLADNYGYTF.

The chain combines TRBV3-1 (or the pseudogene TRBV3-2) with TRBJ1-2; a possible D gene is TRBD1 (5 bases). There are 15 residues in the CDR3. Germline assignment: CDR1 LGHDT and CDR2 YNNKEL (reference sequence). V was clipped by 1 base and J by 6 bases, with 15 bases between them. In DNA, the CDR3 is TGTGCCAGCAGCCAAGTTCAGCGGGGGAAAGATGGCTACACCTTC. It codes for CASSQVQRGKDGYTF.

The chain joins TRBV7-8 to TRBJ2-3; D is perhaps TRBD1 (6 bases). This CDR3 comprises 16 residues. Germline lookup yields CDR1 SGHVS and CDR2 FQNEAQ. Trimming left V 5 bases short and J 0 bases short, with 15 bases between. CDR3 in amino acids: CASSPSTGASTDTQYF. Here the CDR3 DNA reads TGTGCCAGCAGCCCTTCGACAGGCGCTAGCACAGATACGCAGTATTTT.

The V gene is TRBV18, the J gene TRBJ1-1, with D unresolved. Trimming removed 0 bases from V and 6 bases from J, with 8 bases in between. Per the germline V gene, CDR1 is KGHSH and CDR2 is LQKENI. The CDR3 extends over 13 amino acids. This CDR3 is CASSPPSVPEAFF. CDR3 in DNA: TGTGCCAGCTCACCACCGTCAGTCCCTGAAGCTTTCTTT.

The chain joins TRBV7-9 to TRBJ2-2; a possible D gene is TRBD1 (5 bases). Germline values: CDR1 SEHNR, CDR2 FQNEAQ (reference sequence). V shed 2 bases and J shed 6 bases, with 7 bases lying between them. The CDR3 totals 13 residues. CDR3 sequence reads: CASSLKGSGELFF. DNA for the CDR3: TGTGCCAGCAGCTTAAAGGGGTCCGGGGAGCTGTTTTTT.

The CDR3 nucleotides read TGTGCCAGCAGTTACACAGGGGGCTCCTACGAGCAGTACTTC. Its protein is CASSYTGGSYEQYF. This chain uses TRBV6-5 with TRBJ2-7, with TRBD1 identical over 8 bases. The V and J ends lost 2 bases and 0 bases, in that order; junction bases with no gene match: 0. CDR1 and CDR2 from the germline V gene are MNHEY and SVGAGI. This CDR3 has 14 amino acids.

Worth noting for this clone: Other DNA sequences in the sample encode the same CDR3. The chain employs TRBV7-8 and TRBJ1-1; D is unresolved. The CDR3 extends over 13 amino acids. Germline V lookup: CDR1 SGHVS, CDR2 FQNEAQ. V shed 4 bases and J shed 5 bases, with 11 bases lying between them. CDR3 in amino acids: CASSSYVGTEAFF. The CDR3 nucleotides read TGTGCCAGCAGCTCCTACGTGGGGACTGAAGCTTTCTTT.

The chain is built from TRBV3-1 (or the pseudogene TRBV3-2) and TRBJ2-5, with 7 bases lining up with TRBD1. Germline CDR1 reads LGHDT; CDR2 reads YNNKEL (reference sequence). The length of the CDR3 is 14 residues. The V gene end was trimmed by 4 bases and the J gene end by 5 bases; junction bases not matched to a gene: 7. In DNA, the CDR3 is TGTGCCAGCAGCCGAGCGACAGGGTTCGAGACCCAGTACTTC. It yields the protein CASSRATGFETQYF.

This clone occurred once. V usage is TRBV6-5 and J usage is TRBJ1-5; 9 bases are a match to TRBD1. The CDR3 sequence is 13 residues long. The germline gives CDR1 MNHEY, CDR2 SVGAGI. V was pared by 6 bases and J by 6 bases, with 3 bases of the junction left unmatched. The CDR3 DNA reads TGTGCCAGCAGACAGGGGGCTGGTCAGCCCCAGCATTTT. Amino acid sequence: CASRQGAGQPQHF.